Below are 4 T cell receptor beta chains sequenced from a single sample in a study of vaccination effects on CD4 cells after COVID-19. No antigen has been identified for these receptors. The culture ran for about 11 days, and then CD4+ T cells were isolated. Subjects were given two BNT162b2 or mRNA-1273 vaccine doses. Clones were read by immunoSEQ multiplex PCR, and TCRdb kept only the in-frame ones, dropping some. The sample consists of fewer than 75,000 clones, about four fifths of them appearing once. The source was CD4+ T cells from PBMCs cultured without peptide, collected after COVID-19 vaccination. These receptors were collected from a human donor who received a COVID-19 vaccine.

This sequence joins TRBV7-2 and TRBJ2-1; possible D gene TRBD2, 6 bases. The CDR3 is 13 residues long. Germline V gives CDR1 SGHTA, CDR2 FQGNSA. The V end lost 5 bases, the J end lost 9 bases, and 14 bases lay between the germline ends. The CDR3 sequence is CASSKNGGGEQFF. In nucleotides, the CDR3 is TGTGCCAGCAGCAAAAACGGGGGAGGTGAGCAGTTCTTC.

The rearrangement joins TRBV6-1 to TRBJ2-1; D ambiguous. The CDR3 extends over 15 amino acids. Trimming removed 1 base from V and 0 bases from J, with 7 bases in between. Germline V CDR1 and CDR2: MNHNS, SASEGT. CDR3 in DNA: TGTGCCAGCAGTGAAGGGGGAAGCTCCTACAATGAGCAGTTCTTC. Encoded protein: CASSEGGSSYNEQFF.

The rearrangement uses TRBV6-1 and TRBJ1-5; D is uncertain. The ends were cut back, 0 bases at V and 7 bases at J, with 10 bases in the middle. Germline loops: CDR1 MNHNS, CDR2 SASEGT. The CDR3 sequence is 14 residues long. The CDR3 bases are TGTGCCAGCAGTGAAGCCCCGGGGAGGCAGCCCCAGCATTTT. Translation gives CASSEAPGRQPQHF.

The chain couples TRBV18 to TRBJ1-6; no clear D gene. V lost 4 bases, J lost 0 bases, and 4 bases lay in between. The germline V gene has CDR1 KGHSH and CDR2 LQKENI. The CDR3 consists of 14 residues. The CDR3 is CASSLSSYNSPLHF. The DNA of the CDR3 is TGTGCCAGCTCACTGAGCTCCTATAATTCACCCCTCCACTTT.